The present TCR beta chain was sequenced within a study of T cell repertoires in cytomegalovirus infection (dated by TCRdb to between 2018 and 2021). Notes on the research overall: Donor HLA type was relevant to the analysis, as public TCR beta signatures indicated carriage of CMV infection together with the matching HLA type. Findings and caveats that apply to the study as a whole: The ex vivo response was dominated by HLA-C-restricted CMV-specific TCR beta clonotypes, and the single most frequent clonotype in two of eight donors was supplied by these HLA-C-restricted clonotypes. Carriers of CMV infection plus the relevant HLA type were discriminated by the cumulative frequency of public TCR beta family members in the study cohort and in an independent roughly 400-donor cohort.

This sample was sequenced with an Illumina HiSeq 1500. Using fastp trimming at Q25 and MiXCR clonotype assembly, TCRdb reanalyzed the public sequencing data and kept in-frame beta chains. Entries that share a CDR3 protein sequence are merged under the most common genes and DNA. The sample data list 310,000 or so distinct CDR3 sequences, and roughly a sixth of these were observed just once. Clones ranked in the top ten supply around 12% of the sample. Ten or more counts support this clonotype. Its antigen specificity is not known. There are no base qualities to consult, and no much larger clone falls within one base. From its cysteine to its phenylalanine, the CDR3 spans 13 amino acids. Only CDR3 DNA is held: 39 bases, read in frame from base 1. The V and J ends are trimmed by 5 bases and 13 bases, leaving 17 bases between them. Per the germline V gene (reference sequence), SEHNR is the CDR1 and FQNEAQ is the CDR2.

Sequencing input: PBMCs. Recombination linked TRBV7-9 to TRBJ2-2, with the D gene not confidently named. This sequence originates from a human donor in good health (CMV status not recorded). Some clones in this sample may be carry-over from other donors' samples. CDR3 sequence: CASSPPGPPALFF. In nucleotide form, the sequence is TGTGCCAGCAGCCCACCGGGTCCCCCTGCGCTGTTTTTT. Extended through the reference TRBV7-9 and TRBJ2-2 proteins, this CDR3 yields the full variable domain: DTGVSQNPRHKITKRGQNVTFRCDPISEHNRLYWYRQTLGQGPEFLTYFQNEAQLEKSRLLSDRFSAERPKGSFSTLEIQRTEQGDSAMYLCASSPPGPPALFFGEGSRLTVL.